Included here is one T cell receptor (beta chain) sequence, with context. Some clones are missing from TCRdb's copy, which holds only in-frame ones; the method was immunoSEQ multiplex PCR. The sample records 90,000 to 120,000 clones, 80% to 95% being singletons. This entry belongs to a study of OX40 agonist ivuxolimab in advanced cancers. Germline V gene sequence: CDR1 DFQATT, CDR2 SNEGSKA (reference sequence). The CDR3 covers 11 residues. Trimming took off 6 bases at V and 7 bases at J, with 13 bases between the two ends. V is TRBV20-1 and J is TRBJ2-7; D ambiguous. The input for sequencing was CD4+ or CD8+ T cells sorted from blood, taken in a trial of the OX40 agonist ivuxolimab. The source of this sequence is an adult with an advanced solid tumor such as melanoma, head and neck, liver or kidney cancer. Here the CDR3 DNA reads TGCAGTGCCAAGGGCGGCCTTGAGCAGTACTTC. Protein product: CSAKGGLEQYF.